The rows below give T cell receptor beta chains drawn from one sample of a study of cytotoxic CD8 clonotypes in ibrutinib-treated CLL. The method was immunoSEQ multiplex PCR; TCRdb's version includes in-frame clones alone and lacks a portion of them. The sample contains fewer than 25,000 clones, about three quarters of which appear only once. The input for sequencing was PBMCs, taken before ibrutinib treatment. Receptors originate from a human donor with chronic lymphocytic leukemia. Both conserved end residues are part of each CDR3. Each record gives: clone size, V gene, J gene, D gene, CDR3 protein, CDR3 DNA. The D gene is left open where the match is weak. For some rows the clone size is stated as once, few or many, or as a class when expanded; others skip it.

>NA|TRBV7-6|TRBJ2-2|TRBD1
CASSPSGTGGPGELFF
TGTGCCAGCAGCCCGTCCGGGACAGGGGGCCCCGGGGAGCTGTTTTTT
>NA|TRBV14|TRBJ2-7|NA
CASSQELRGLGEQYF
TGTGCCAGCAGCCAAGAGTTGAGAGGGCTGGGGGAGCAGTACTTC
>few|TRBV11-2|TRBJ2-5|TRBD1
CASSRDRGETQYF
TGTGCCAGCAGCAGGGACAGGGGCGAGACCCAGTACTTC
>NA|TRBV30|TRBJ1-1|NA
CAWSVPPGEGVRTEAFF
TGTGCCTGGAGTGTACCCCCCGGGGAGGGGGTTCGGACTGAAGCTTTCTTT
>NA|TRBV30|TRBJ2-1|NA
CAWSVGPVEGEQFF
TGTGCCTGGAGTGTGGGGCCCGTTGAGGGTGAGCAGTTCTTC
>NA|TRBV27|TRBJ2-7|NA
CASARGNRDPYEQYF
TGTGCCAGCGCAAGAGGGAACAGGGATCCCTACGAGCAGTACTTC
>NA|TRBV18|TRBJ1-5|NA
CASSDRSGSRSNQPQHF
TGTGCCAGTTCCGACCGGTCAGGGTCGCGAAGCAATCAGCCCCAGCATTTT
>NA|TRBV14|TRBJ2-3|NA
CASSAGPMRADTQYF
TGTGCCAGCAGCGCGGGACCAATGAGGGCAGATACGCAGTATTTT
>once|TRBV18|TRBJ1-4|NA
CASSSTAPPEKLFF
TGTGCCAGCTCCTCGACAGCTCCCCCAGAAAAACTGTTTTTT
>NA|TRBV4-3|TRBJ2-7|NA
CASSLGDEQYF
TGCGCCAGCAGCCTCGGGGACGAGCAGTACTTC
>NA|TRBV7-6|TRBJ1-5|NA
CASSPNHVGNQPQHF
TGTGCCAGCAGTCCGAATCACGTCGGCAATCAGCCCCAGCATTTT
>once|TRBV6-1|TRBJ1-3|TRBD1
CASRRDRGRNTIYF
TGTGCCAGCAGACGGGACAGGGGTAGAAACACCATATATTTT
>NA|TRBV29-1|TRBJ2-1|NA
CSVEDQAAYNEQFF
TGCAGCGTTGAAGATCAGGCAGCTTACAATGAGCAGTTCTTC
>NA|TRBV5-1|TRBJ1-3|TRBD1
CASSDTGGPGNTIYF
TGCGCCAGCAGCGACACAGGGGGCCCTGGAAACACCATATATTTT
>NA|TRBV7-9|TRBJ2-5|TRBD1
CASSEDRVETQYF
TGTGCCAGCAGCGAAGACAGGGTTGAGACCCAGTACTTC
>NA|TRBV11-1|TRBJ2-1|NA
CASSLDLSSYNEQFF
TGTGCCAGCAGCTTGGACCTTAGCTCCTACAATGAGCAGTTCTTC
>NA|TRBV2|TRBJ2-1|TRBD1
CASREGQGPYNEQFF
TGTGCCAGCAGGGAAGGACAGGGGCCCTACAATGAGCAGTTCTTC
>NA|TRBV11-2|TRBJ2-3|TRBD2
CASSLVGGGSTDTQYF
TGTGCCAGCAGCTTAGTTGGGGGGGGAAGCACAGATACGCAGTATTTT
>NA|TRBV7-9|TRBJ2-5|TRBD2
CASTDPAGVGGGTQYF
TGTGCCAGCACCGACCCGGCGGGAGTTGGGGGGGGGACCCAGTACTTC
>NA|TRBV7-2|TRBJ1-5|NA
CASSLVSSDNQPQHF
TGTGCCAGCAGCTTAGTATCGTCAGACAATCAGCCCCAGCATTTT
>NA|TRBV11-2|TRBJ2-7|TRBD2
CASRETSGRHEQYF
TGTGCCAGCAGGGAGACTAGCGGGAGACACGAGCAGTACTTC
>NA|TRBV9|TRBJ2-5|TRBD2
CASSAPTPLRAGTSGSPFQYF
TGTGCCAGCAGCGCCCCAACCCCGTTGAGAGCTGGGACTAGCGGGAGCCCCTTTCAGTACTTC
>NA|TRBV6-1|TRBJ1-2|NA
CASGNRVEGYTF
TGTGCCAGCGGGAACAGGGTAGAAGGCTACACCTTC